The TCR beta chain under discussion was sequenced for a study of metastatic and nonmetastatic thyroid tumors (dated by TCRdb to the early 2020s). Background on the whole study: Repertoires from peripheral blood and from tumor or nodule tissue samples of malignant and benign thyroid patients were compared.

According to the germline V gene, CDR1 reads SGHRS and CDR2 reads YFSETQ. Deletion took 0 bases off V and 6 bases off J, with a span of 12 bases between the germline ends. From cysteine to phenylalanine, the CDR3 is 14 amino acids long. CDR3 DNA only is kept here, 42 bases in frame from base 1. Library generation was performed with PCR. The instrument given in TCRdb is Illumina HiSeq 4000. High-throughput sequencing was used to profile the TCR beta-chain CDR3 region of every patient. As for the authors' bioinformatics: The researchers built a classifier to tell apart papillary thyroid cancer patients with distant metastasis, based on CDR3 differences among clinicopathological groups. Repertoire diversity was assessed with the Shannon index, and tumor-blood repertoire similarity with the Morisita-Horn index. The public reads were run again by TCRdb, first through fastp at Q25 and then through MiXCR, and only productive beta chains were kept. TCRdb's processing, not the authors', yielded these V and J calls. Present in this sample are more than 20,000 clones, about 24% of which were seen just once. Clones ranked in the top ten supply 9% to 15% of the sample.

None of the patients had been given any treatment before thyroid surgery. Patient clinical samples collected from the early 2010s to the late 2010s were retrospectively analysed using T-cell receptor beta sequencing. What the research found in general, with its limitations: TCR beta diversity was reported as significantly higher in malignant tumors than in benign nodules, in both blood and tumor samples.

A note on this clone: It lacks a known antigen. Base qualities are not recorded, but no much larger clone differs from it by a single base.

Sequenced sample: tumor tissue. The TCR was taken from a male donor with papillary thyroid cancer or a benign thyroid nodule (not recorded which). Some clones in this sample may be carry-over from other donors' samples. The chain is encoded by TRBV5-1 joined to TRBJ1-2; the D gene remains uncertain. CDR3 region: CASSLESYRNGYTF. In nucleotide form, the sequence is TGCGCCAGCAGCTTGGAGAGTTACCGGAATGGCTACACCTTC.